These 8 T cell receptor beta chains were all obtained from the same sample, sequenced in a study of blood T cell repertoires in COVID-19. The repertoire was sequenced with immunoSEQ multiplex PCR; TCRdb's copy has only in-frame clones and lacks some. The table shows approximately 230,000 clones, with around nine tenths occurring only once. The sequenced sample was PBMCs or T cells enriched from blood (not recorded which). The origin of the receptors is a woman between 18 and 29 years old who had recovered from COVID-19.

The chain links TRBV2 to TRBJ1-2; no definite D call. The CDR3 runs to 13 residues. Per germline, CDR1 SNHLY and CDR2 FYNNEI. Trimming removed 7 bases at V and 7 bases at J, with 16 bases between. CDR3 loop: CASIRGSEGGYTF. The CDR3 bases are TGTGCCAGCATCCGGGGAAGCGAGGGTGGCTACACCTTC.

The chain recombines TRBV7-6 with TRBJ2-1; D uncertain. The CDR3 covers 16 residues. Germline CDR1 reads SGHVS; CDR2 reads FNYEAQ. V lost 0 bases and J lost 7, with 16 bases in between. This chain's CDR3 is CASSLAGWPVRNEQFF. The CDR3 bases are TGTGCCAGCAGCTTAGCGGGCTGGCCGGTTCGGAATGAGCAGTTCTTC.

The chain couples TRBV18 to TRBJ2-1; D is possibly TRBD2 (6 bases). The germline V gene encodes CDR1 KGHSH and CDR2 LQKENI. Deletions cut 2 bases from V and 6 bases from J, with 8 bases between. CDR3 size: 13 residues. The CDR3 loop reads CASSPKGGNEQFF. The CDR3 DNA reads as TGTGCCAGCTCACCAAAGGGAGGCAATGAGCAGTTCTTC.

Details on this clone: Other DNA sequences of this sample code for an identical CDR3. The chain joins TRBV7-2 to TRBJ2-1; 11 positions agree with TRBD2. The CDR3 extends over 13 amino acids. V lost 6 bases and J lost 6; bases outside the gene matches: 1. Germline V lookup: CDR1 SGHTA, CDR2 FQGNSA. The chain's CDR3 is CASSLAGGNEQFF. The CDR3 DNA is TGTGCCAGCAGTCTAGCGGGGGGCAATGAGCAGTTCTTC.

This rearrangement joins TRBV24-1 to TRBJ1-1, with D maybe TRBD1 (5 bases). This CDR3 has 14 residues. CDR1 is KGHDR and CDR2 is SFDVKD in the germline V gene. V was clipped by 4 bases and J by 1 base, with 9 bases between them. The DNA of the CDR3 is TGTGCCACCAGTGACCGGACACCGAACACTGAAGCTTTCTTT. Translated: CATSDRTPNTEAFF.

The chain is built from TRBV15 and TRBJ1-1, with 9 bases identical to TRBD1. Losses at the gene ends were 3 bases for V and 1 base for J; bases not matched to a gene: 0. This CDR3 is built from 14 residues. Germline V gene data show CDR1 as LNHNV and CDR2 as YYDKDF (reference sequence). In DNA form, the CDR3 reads TGTGCCACCAGCAGGACAGGGGGGAACACTGAAGCTTTCTTT. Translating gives CATSRTGGNTEAFF.

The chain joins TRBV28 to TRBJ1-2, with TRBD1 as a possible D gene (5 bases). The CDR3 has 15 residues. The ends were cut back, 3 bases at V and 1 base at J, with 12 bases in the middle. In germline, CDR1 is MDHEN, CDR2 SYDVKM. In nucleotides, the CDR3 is TGTGCCAGCAGTTTCAGGGCGTTGGGTAACTATGGCTACACCTTC. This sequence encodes CASSFRALGNYGYTF.

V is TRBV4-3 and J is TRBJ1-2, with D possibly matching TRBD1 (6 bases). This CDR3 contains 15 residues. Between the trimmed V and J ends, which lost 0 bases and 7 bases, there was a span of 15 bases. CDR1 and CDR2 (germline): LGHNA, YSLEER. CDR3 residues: CASSQDNGGALGYTF. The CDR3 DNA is TGCGCCAGCAGCCAAGATAACGGGGGGGCGCTTGGCTACACCTTC.